This is a list of T cell receptor beta chains from one sample in a study of shared clonotypes between healthy human individuals. Method: immunoSEQ multiplex PCR; TCRdb's copy keeps in-frame clones and lacks some. The sample includes about 980,000 clones, around three quarters of them seen just once. Sequenced sample: memory CD4+ T cells sorted from blood. The receptors were sampled from a man younger than 30 in good health. CDR3s include the opening cysteine and the closing phenylalanine or tryptophan. The order of the fields is J gene, V gene, clone size, D gene, CDR3 protein, CDR3 DNA. A D gene is named only where the DNA matches it firmly. The listing skips clone size in some rows; elsewhere it reads once, few, many or a size class.

>TRBJ2-3|TRBV14|NA|NA
CASSLGDTQYF
TGTGCCAGCAGCCTCGGGGATACGCAGTATTTT
>TRBJ1-3|TRBV7-6|NA|TRBD1
CASSHDRDPDLGNTIYF
TGTGCCAGCAGCCACGACAGGGACCCGGATCTTGGAAACACCATATATTTT
>TRBJ1-5|TRBV5-5|few|NA
CASSLMDSNQPQHF
TGTGCCAGCAGCTTGATGGATAGCAATCAGCCCCAGCATTTT
>TRBJ2-1|TRBV7-6|NA|NA
CASSPSVGEEQFF
TGTGCCAGCAGCCCATCGGTAGGGGAGGAGCAGTTCTTC
>TRBJ2-2|TRBV2|few|NA
CASSELGTGELFF
TGTGCCAGCAGTGAGCTGGGCACCGGGGAGCTGTTTTTT
>TRBJ2-3|TRBV7-8|NA|TRBD2
CASSPKAGTRPVTDTQYF
TGTGCCAGCAGCCCTAAAGCCGGGACTAGACCTGTCACAGATACGCAGTATTTT
>TRBJ1-6|TRBV5-6|NA|TRBD1
CASSFGTVYNSPLHF
TGTGCCAGCAGCTTCGGGACAGTCTATAATTCACCCCTCCACTTT
>TRBJ2-3|TRBV5-6|NA|NA
CASRRMIRAGSDTQYF
TGTGCCAGCAGGCGGATGATAAGGGCCGGGTCAGATACGCAGTATTTT
>TRBJ1-1|TRBV10-3|medium-sized|NA
CAIGRNLNTEAFF
TGTGCCATTGGACGGAACTTAAACACTGAAGCTTTCTTT
>TRBJ1-5|TRBV30|NA|NA
CAWSVKGFDQPQHF
TGTGCCTGGAGTGTAAAGGGTTTTGATCAGCCCCAGCATTTT
>TRBJ2-7|TRBV7-9|NA|NA
CASSRAQAPGEQYF
TGTGCCAGCAGCAGGGCCCAGGCACCGGGCGAGCAGTACTTC
>TRBJ2-5|TRBV20-1|NA|NA
CSATQSETQYF
TGCAGTGCTACTCAATCGGAGACCCAGTACTTC
>TRBJ1-1|TRBV6-1|few|NA
CASRRPQMNTEAFF
TGTGCCAGCAGGCGACCCCAAATGAACACTGAAGCTTTCTTT
>TRBJ2-5|TRBV5-1|NA|TRBD2
CASSSNLGGQETQYF
TGCGCCAGCAGCTCCAACTTGGGAGGGCAAGAGACCCAGTACTTC
>TRBJ2-7|TRBV6-5|NA|NA
CASSYGSRSYEQYF
TGTGCCAGCAGTTACGGGAGCAGATCCTACGAGCAGTACTTC
>TRBJ1-4|TRBV10-3|NA|NA
CAISTTGLNEKLFF
TGTGCCATCAGCACCACAGGTCTTAATGAAAAACTGTTTTTT
>TRBJ1-2|TRBV11-2|once|TRBD1
CASSQGQGVGYTF
TGTGCCAGCAGTCAGGGACAGGGTGTTGGCTACACCTTC
>TRBJ1-1|TRBV20-1|NA|NA
CSARRNTEAFF
TGCAGTGCTAGGCGGAACACTGAAGCTTTCTTT
>TRBJ1-6|TRBV4-2|NA|NA
CASSQDWQGNTRNSPLHF
TGTGCCAGCAGCCAAGATTGGCAGGGGAATACTAGGAATTCACCCCTCCACTTT
>TRBJ1-1|TRBV6-1|NA|TRBD1
CASSGSTGGDPNTEAFF
TGTGCCAGCAGTGGGTCTACAGGGGGCGACCCGAACACTGAAGCTTTCTTT
>TRBJ2-7|TRBV4-1|NA|TRBD2
CASSPGLARGKAYEQYF
TGCGCCAGCAGCCCGGGACTAGCGCGGGGTAAAGCCTACGAGCAGTACTTC
>TRBJ2-2|TRBV6-1|NA|NA
CASSVWTTNTGELFF
TGTGCCAGCAGTGTCTGGACAACGAACACCGGGGAGCTGTTTTTT
>TRBJ1-5|TRBV20-1|few|TRBD1
CSARVTGAEHF
TGCAGTGCTAGAGTGACAGGGGCAGAGCATTTT
>TRBJ2-7|TRBV2|NA|TRBD2
CASKREAMPTYEQYF
TGTGCCAGTAAGCGGGAGGCCATGCCCACCTACGAGCAGTACTTC
>TRBJ2-1|TRBV6-5|NA|NA
CASSYRGSSVF
TGTGCCAGCAGTTACAGGGGGTCTTCGGTCTTC